This T cell receptor beta chain was recovered during a study of blood T cells in healthy people across ages. It was with a sample-barcoded 5' primer and a J-beta primer mix that a second PCR of roughly 7 to 12 cycles was run. TCRdb independently ran MiXCR on the 5' RACE reads; one entry per CDR3 protein. The sample yields about 1.7 million distinct CDR3 sequences, approximately 28% seen once. This clonotype was detected only a few times. Antigen unknown. The study's findings and limits: TCR beta diversity was tightly associated with the proportion of naive T cells. Older age went with lower TCR beta diversity per million T cells, in a roughly linear way. Naive CD4+ cells and diversity were both higher in long-lived donors than in aged donors.

This CDR3 is built from 13 residues. Germline V gives CDR1 SGHRS, CDR2 YFSETQ. Trimming shortened V by 0 bases and J by 6 bases, and 9 bases separated the two germline ends. The chain recombines TRBV5-1 with TRBJ1-1; D is unresolved. The TCR originated in a woman aged 25 to 39 in good health. The material sequenced was blood. CDR3 nucleotide sequence: TGCGCCAGCAGCTTGGGGGCCGGAGCTGAAGCTTTCTTT. Amino acid sequence: CASSLGAGAEAFF.